This T cell receptor beta chain was recorded in a study of cytomegalovirus exposure and HLA in healthy donors. Both 60 Vbeta primers and 13 Jbeta primers went into the PCR. Here immunoSEQ multiplex PCR was the method, and the copy in TCRdb shows in-frame clones only, minus some. This sample has 90,000 to 150,000 clones, with approximately 78% found just once. The sequenced sample consisted of PBMCs. The TCR comes from a man aged 35 to 55 in good health and CMV-seronegative.

CDR3 in DNA: TGTGCCATCAGTGAGGGACAGGTCACTGAAGCTTTCTTT. Amino acids: CAISEGQVTEAFF. The J gene is TRBJ1-1, the V gene TRBV10-3; 7 positions agree with TRBD1. The trim removed 2 bases at V and 4 bases at J, leaving 1 base unmatched. The CDR3 is 13 amino acids. Per germline, CDR1 ENHRY and CDR2 SYGVKD.